The present entry profiles one T cell receptor beta chain with its context. Its antigen remains undetermined. No much larger clone exists at a distance of one base, and base qualities are not known. In the paper's terms, the treatment or condition label means: some 19 received Ad26.COV2.S at low or high dose, single or two shots; several received placebo; per-sample allocation not given. Repertoires of vaccine and placebo recipients were sequenced from samples collected on day 63 after the first injection. Cohort 1b enrolled roughly 25 adults aged 18-55 years at a single site in Boston, USA, between 29 July and 7 August 2020. As a vaccine, Ad26.COV2.S was a replication-incompetent adenovirus type 26 vector that expressed a prefusion-stabilized SARS-CoV-2 spike protein derived from the original Wuhan strain. The immunoSEQ Assay was the method used to sequence TCRbeta CDR3 regions. After extraction, genomic DNA underwent amplification by bias-controlled multiplex PCR, followed by high-throughput sequencing. The authors' pipeline ran thus. Collapsing and filtering of sequences were performed to quantify the absolute abundance of each unique TCRbeta CDR3 region. T cell fraction was estimated by normalizing TCRbeta template counts to usable DNA, with usable DNA measured through amplification of reference genes found in all nucleated cells. Repertoire TCRs were annotated as SARS-CoV-2-specific when V gene, CDR3 amino acid sequence and J gene were exactly matched to a known reactive TCR set. The reference SARS-CoV-2 TCR set was obtained from MIRA and was filtered for enrichment in COVID-19-positive ImmuneCODE repertoires, whereby public or cross-reactive TCRs were removed. Based on the MIRA antigens, annotated TCRs were further analysed at the level of specific ORF or position within ORF. Depth was the summed frequency of annotated unique rearrangements, while breadth was defined as annotated unique rearrangements over total unique productive rearrangements. Group comparisons of TCR breadth used two-sided Wilcoxon rank-sum tests. TCRdb carries this immuneACCESS record with in-frame sequences only. Its versions omit some clonotypes, under half of them owing to an unresolved V gene in the studies checked, with the rest unexplained. V and J calls and clone size are those listed in that table; D and trimming were worked out from the DNA. The sample records 350,000 to 400,000 clones, approximately 91% of which are singletons. The top ten clones comprise 3.5% of the sample.

This sample was taken from a study of Ad26.COV2.S vaccination and SARS-CoV-2 variants (dated by TCRdb to the early 2020s). In terms of the full investigation: Vaccine-arm donors came from COV1001, a multicentre, randomized, double-blind, placebo-controlled phase I-IIa trial of Ad26.COV2.S in healthy adults. Ad26.COV2.S was administered intramuscularly at a dose of 5x10^10 or 1x10^11 viral particles, either as one shot or as two shots given 56 days apart. The TCR-sequenced set comprised around 30 samples: approximately 19 Ad26.COV2.S vaccine recipients, 5 placebo recipients and 8 SARS-CoV-2 convalescent individuals. Blinding of investigators to trial group allocation was maintained during experiments and outcome assessment. Sequencing of the TCRbeta repertoire served to evaluate the specificity and breadth of SARS-CoV-2-reactive T cell receptors following Ad26.COV2.S vaccination. Participants in the trial were split at random into five groups of five each, receiving low-dose or high-dose Ad26.COV2.S once or twice, or else placebo on both occasions.

Reading from cysteine to phenylalanine, the CDR3 counts 11 amino acids. Only the CDR3 DNA is retained, 33 bases long and in frame from the first base. V is clipped by 7 bases and J by 14 bases, and the sequence between their germline boundaries is 15 bases long. The paper's findings and limits, for the study overall: Higher spike-specific TCR breadth was observed in Ad26.COV2.S recipients than in placebo recipients (P = 0.0014). Vaccine and placebo recipients had similar non-spike TCR breadth, a finding consistent with the vaccine containing only spike. After vaccination, spike-specific CD8+ and CD4+ T cell responses were reported to show substantial breadth. Comparing responses between vaccine doses or regimens was not something the study was powered to do. According to the authors, total T cell responses may have been underestimated by the TCR breadth and depth analyses.

The input for sequencing was peripheral blood, taken in a trial of Ad26.COV2.S vaccine versus placebo. This receptor was taken from a person between 18 and 65 years old who received the Ad26.COV2.S COVID-19 vaccine or a placebo. Recombination linked TRBV12-3 or TRBV12-4 to TRBJ2-1; the D gene is possibly TRBD2, with 5 bases matching. The bases are TGTGCCAGCACTATGGGAGTCGGGGAGTTCTTC. This yields the protein CASTMGVGEFF.